This section outlines one TCR beta chain sequence together with its context. The antigen remains undetermined. The CDR3 is 16 amino acids. V lost 8 bases and J lost 4; bases outside the gene matches: 14. TCRdb's copy holds only in-frame clones and misses some; the assay was immunoSEQ multiplex PCR. The table lists 70,000 to 85,000 clones, roughly three quarters of them singletons. Investigators separated out CD4+ T cells once around nine days of culture had passed. The vaccine recipients had no prior SARS-CoV-2 infection, with negative nucleocapsid antibodies. This record comes from a study of vaccination effects on CD4 cells after COVID-19. Study observations and caveats: There was only 1 of 255 vaccine-induced clones in healthy vaccinees that cross-reacted with common cold coronaviruses. Few convalescent patients, and no early post-infection timepoints, were available to the study. Marked clonal contraction of infection- and vaccine-induced clones was seen late after vaccination.

This chain joins TRBV23-1 and TRBJ1-5; TRBD1 matches 7 bases. TRBV23-1 is an open reading frame, and its role is uncertain. Sequencing was performed on CD4+ T cells from PBMCs cultured without peptide, taken before COVID-19 vaccination. The TCR was taken from a human donor who received a COVID-19 vaccine. In nucleotides, the CDR3 is TGCGCCAGCCCTCAGGATGCTCAGGGGGGTAATCAGCCCCAGCATTTT. Protein: CASPQDAQGGNQPQHF.